Listed here are 27 T cell receptor beta chains from one sample, sequenced in a study of vaccination effects on CD4 cells after COVID-19. Expansion with viral peptide pools was applied to antigen-specific CD4+ T cells by the ViraFEST assay prior to sequencing. It was after nine to ten days of culture that CD4+ T cells were isolated. Participants received two doses of either the BNT162b2 or mRNA-1273 vaccine. These TCRs are of unknown antigen specificity. TCRdb's copy holds only in-frame clones and misses some; the assay was immunoSEQ multiplex PCR. The repertoire has about 80,000 clones, about three quarters of them found once; the top ten carry about 1%. The material sequenced was CD4+ T cells from PBMCs cultured with HCoV-OC43 spike peptides, taken after COVID-19 vaccination. Subset given: HCoV-OC43 spike overlapping peptide pool stimulation. The receptors originated from a human donor who received a COVID-19 vaccine.

This clone was recorded a few times. V usage is TRBV5-1 and J usage is TRBJ2-3, with no clear D. Germline loops: CDR1 SGHRS, CDR2 YFSETQ. V was clipped by 0 bases and J by 1 base, with 9 bases between them. The CDR3 covers 15 residues. CDR3 in DNA: TGCGCCAGCAGCTTGGTGGTGCTCCGCACAGATACGCAGTATTTT. Encoded protein: CASSLVVLRTDTQYF.

The gene calls are TRBV28 and TRBJ1-2; D may be TRBD1 (5 bases). Germline values: CDR1 MDHEN, CDR2 SYDVKM. Trimming took 8 bases from V and 3 from J, leaving 25 bases between them. The CDR3 consists of 17 residues. CDR3 residues: CASAYRDARFGYYGYTF. CDR3 nucleotide sequence: TGTGCCAGCGCATACCGGGACGCAAGATTTGGGTACTATGGCTACACCTTC.

V and J are TRBV30 and TRBJ1-1; 10 positions match TRBD1. After removal of 4 bases from V and 5 bases from J, the junction contained 13 bases not matched to a gene. The CDR3 runs 16 residues. Germline loops: CDR1 GTSNPN, CDR2 SVGIG (reference sequence). CDR3: CAWKSGTGVVGTEAFF. CDR3 bases: TGTGCCTGGAAATCCGGGACAGGGGTCGTCGGAACTGAAGCTTTCTTT.

The V gene is TRBV9, the J gene TRBJ2-2; D assignment may be TRBD1 or TRBD2 (5 bases each). V lost 2 bases and J lost 1, with 12 bases in between. This CDR3 has 16 residues. The germline gives CDR1 SGDLS, CDR2 YYNGEE. The CDR3 sequence: CASSVRDGWNTGELFF. The CDR3 DNA is TGTGCCAGCAGCGTGAGGGACGGATGGAACACCGGGGAGCTGTTTTTT.

About this clone: The junction departs from germline at one end; a sequencing error may be responsible. The genes are TRBV4-3 and TRBJ2-2; D perhaps matches TRBD1 (6 bases). This CDR3 comprises 17 residues. Germline CDR1 LGHNA, CDR2 YSLEER. CDR3 loop: CASSQDPPTGNAGELFF. In DNA form, the CDR3 reads TGCGCCAGCAGCCAAGATCCCCCTACAGGGAACGCCGGGGAGCTGTTTTTT.

The rearrangement links TRBV5-1 to TRBJ1-1, with TRBD1 as a possible D gene (6 bases). The CDR3 contains 17 residues. CDR1 is SGHRS, CDR2 YFSETQ, per germline. The ends were cut back, 0 bases at V and 4 bases at J, with 19 bases in the middle. The CDR3 reads CASSLGGREGYGTEAFF. CDR3 DNA: TGCGCCAGCAGCTTGGGGGGGCGGGAAGGCTACGGCACTGAAGCTTTCTTT.

The chain combines TRBV29-1 with TRBJ2-3; D may be TRBD1 or TRBD2 (5 bases each). The CDR3 length is 13 residues. The V gene's germline CDR1 is SQVTM and CDR2 ANQGSEA. V lost 5 bases and J 5 bases, leaving 14 bases between the germline ends. CDR3 amino acids: CSVKGAGRDTQYF. In nucleotides, the CDR3 is TGCAGCGTTAAAGGCGCAGGGAGAGATACGCAGTATTTT.

The V call is TRBV19, the J call TRBJ2-3, with a weak D call TRBD1 (5 bases). The CDR3 runs 14 residues. CDR1 LNHDA and CDR2 SQIVND come from the germline V gene (reference sequence). The germline V and J ends were trimmed by 5 bases and 6 bases, with 15 bases remaining between them. The CDR3 DNA reads as TGTGCCAGTAGTCACGAGGCATACAGGGATACGCAGTATTTT. It translates to CASSHEAYRDTQYF.

The chain combines TRBV5-1 with TRBJ2-1; possible D gene TRBD1, 6 bases. The germline V gene encodes CDR1 SGHRS and CDR2 YFSETQ. The ends were cut back, 5 bases at V and 4 bases at J, with 10 bases in the middle. This CDR3 spans 13 amino acids. CDR3 in amino acids: CASSFQGYNEQFF. CDR3 nucleotides: TGCGCCAGCAGTTTCCAGGGGTACAATGAGCAGTTCTTC.

This rearrangement joins TRBV10-1 to TRBJ2-7, with 10 bases fitting TRBD1. The V and J ends lost 11 bases and 7 bases, in that order; junction bases with no gene match: 32. Germline-derived CDR1 and CDR2 are WNHNN and SYGVQD (reference sequence). This CDR3 has 20 amino acids. CDR3 amino acids: CAWAERFPPGTGEPLGEQYV. CDR3 bases: TGCGCCTGGGCCGAGCGGTTTCCGCCCGGGACAGGGGAACCCTTGGGTGAGCAGTACGTC.

V and J are TRBV25-1 and TRBJ2-5; D gene ambiguous. V lost 4 bases, J lost 5 bases, and 8 bases lay in between. The CDR3 has 12 amino acids. Germline V CDR1 and CDR2: MGHDK, SYGVNS. Here the CDR3 reads CASSVSPETQYF. CDR3 DNA: TGTGCCAGCAGTGTCAGCCCCGAGACCCAGTACTTC.

V usage is TRBV4-3 and J usage is TRBJ2-3, with TRBD2 matching 8 bases. The V segment lost 0 bases and the J segment 6 bases; nucleotides outside the gene matches: 5. The CDR3 totals 15 residues. Looked up from germline, CDR1 is LGHNA and CDR2 is YSLEER. The CDR3 spells CASSQDVGTRDTQYF. CDR3 DNA sequence: TGCGCCAGCAGCCAAGATGTCGGGACTAGGGATACGCAGTATTTT.

The table lists this clone with a few counts. The J gene is TRBJ1-2, the V gene TRBV7-2, with 7 bases identical to TRBD1. The V and J ends lost 4 bases and 4 bases, in that order; junction bases with no gene match: 9. The CDR3 loop spans 15 amino acids. Germline V gene lookup returns CDR1 SGHTA and CDR2 FQGNSA. The CDR3 spells CASSSSSTGFYGYTF. CDR3 in DNA: TGTGCCAGCAGCTCCTCCTCGACAGGGTTCTATGGCTACACCTTC.

Only a few counts were recorded for this clone. The chain links TRBV5-1 to TRBJ1-1, with D uncertain. The germline CDR1 and CDR2 sequences are SGHRS and YFSETQ. The CDR3 covers 15 residues. Trimming removed 0 bases from V and 0 bases from J, with 9 bases in between. The CDR3 loop reads CASSLVGNLNTEAFF. Written as DNA, the CDR3 is TGCGCCAGCAGCTTGGTTGGGAACTTGAACACTGAAGCTTTCTTT.

This clone was counted a few times. The rearrangement uses TRBV2 and TRBJ1-1; D is perhaps TRBD1 (5 bases). The V gene's germline CDR1 is SNHLY and CDR2 FYNNEI. The CDR3 is 13 amino acids. Trimming cost V 6 bases and J 6 bases, with 14 bases left between them. DNA of the CDR3: TGTGCCAGCAGAGGGGTTAGGAGCGCTGAAGCTTTCTTT. Amino acid sequence: CASRGVRSAEAFF. Using reference TRBV2 and TRBJ1-1 for the parts outside the CDR3, the full variable domain is EPEVTQTPSHQVTQMGQEVILRCVPISNHLYFYWYRQILGQKVEFLVSFYNNEISEKSEIFDDQFSVERPDGSNFTLKIRSTKLEDSAMYFCASRGVRSAEAFFGQGTRLTVV.

This sequence joins TRBV4-1 and TRBJ2-7, with TRBD1 matching 9 bases. CDR3 length equals 15 residues. With V trimmed by 5 bases and J by 5 bases, 10 bases remained unmatched. Germline V gene sequence: CDR1 MGHRA, CDR2 YSYEKL. CDR3: CASSAPGTGSHEQYV. CDR3 coding DNA: TGCGCCAGCAGCGCCCCCGGGACAGGGAGCCACGAGCAGTACGTC.

The DNA of the CDR3 is TGCGCCAGCAGCTGGGCCGGGACGGATAATTCACCCCTCCACTTT. Protein: CASSWAGTDNSPLHF. The V gene is TRBV5-1, the J gene TRBJ1-6; weak D call: TRBD1 (5 bases). CDR3 size: 15 residues. Germline CDR1 and CDR2: SGHRS and YFSETQ. The V end lost 3 bases, the J end lost 5 bases, and 12 bases lay between the germline ends.

This chain connects TRBV27 to TRBJ2-2; 11 nucleotides line up with TRBD2. This CDR3 has 17 amino acids. Germline CDR1 MNHEY, CDR2 SMNVEV (reference sequence). The V and J ends lost 8 bases and 2 bases, in that order; junction bases with no gene match: 10. The CDR3 DNA reads TGTGCCAGCCAACTCGTTAGACTAGCGGGAAACACCGGGGAGCTGTTTTTT. As protein: CASQLVRLAGNTGELFF.

The J gene is TRBJ1-1, the V gene TRBV3-1 (or the pseudogene TRBV3-2); a weak D match, TRBD1 (5 bases). The germline CDR1 and CDR2 sequences are LGHDT and YNNKEL (reference sequence). V lost 4 bases, J lost 4 bases, and 13 bases lay in between. There are 14 residues in the CDR3. For the CDR3, the DNA is TGTGCCAGCAGCCCCGGGACCAGTGGCACTGAAGCTTTCTTT. Residues: CASSPGTSGTEAFF.

The chain carries TRBV5-1 and TRBJ1-2, with TRBD1 identical over 7 bases. There are 17 residues in the CDR3. Germline-derived CDR1 and CDR2 are SGHRS and YFSETQ. V lost 0 bases to trimming and J lost 1 base; unmatched junction nucleotides: 9. CDR3 bases: TGCGCCAGCAGCTTGGGGGGCCGGACAGGCTATAACTATGGCTACACCTTC. It codes for CASSLGGRTGYNYGYTF.

V gene TRBV7-2 combines with J gene TRBJ1-2; no definite D call. V lost 4 bases and J 2 bases, leaving 14 bases between the germline ends. In germline, CDR1 is SGHTA, CDR2 FQGNSA. The CDR3 is made up of 15 amino acids. CDR3 DNA: TGTGCCAGCAGCTCCAGACCTCAGGCGAACTATGGCTACACCTTC. This translates into CASSSRPQANYGYTF.

This CDR3 reads CASSIAGEVLNEQFF. DNA for the CDR3: TGTGCCAGTAGTATCGCGGGGGAAGTACTAAATGAGCAGTTCTTC. The chain has TRBV19 and TRBJ2-1, with 7 bases identical to TRBD2. Germline-derived CDR1 and CDR2 are LNHDA and SQIVND (reference sequence). V gave up 3 bases and J gave up 7 bases; unmatched junction bases: 9. The CDR3 consists of 15 residues.

The chain carries TRBV11-2 and TRBJ1-4; maybe TRBD1 (5 bases). Germline assignment: CDR1 SGHAT and CDR2 FQNNGV. Trimming left V 5 bases short and J 1 base short, with 11 bases between. The CDR3 runs 15 residues. Written as DNA, the CDR3 is TGTGCCAGCAGCCTCCAGAGGGGAACTAATGAAAAACTGTTTTTT. Protein product: CASSLQRGTNEKLFF.

This clone was seen only a few times. The chain uses TRBV6-6 and TRBJ2-2; TRBD2 might be the D (6 bases). The CDR3 loop spans 12 amino acids. Germline V gene lookup returns CDR1 MNHNY and CDR2 SVGAGI (reference sequence). The germline V and J ends were trimmed by 11 bases and 4 bases, with 11 bases remaining between them. CDR3 loop: CAGGARTGELFF. The CDR3 DNA sequence: TGTGCCGGAGGGGCGCGCACCGGGGAGCTGTTTTTT.

The rearrangement uses TRBV18 and TRBJ2-7; TRBD1 matches 7 bases. The CDR3 extends over 13 amino acids. With 3 bases clipped from V and 5 bases from J, the junction kept 4 bases outside the gene matches. The germline gives CDR1 KGHSH, CDR2 LQKENI. CDR3 in DNA: TGTGCCAGCTCACCGACAGGGTCCCACGAGCAGTACGTC. Protein: CASSPTGSHEQYV.

This clone was found once. This chain uses TRBV21-1 with TRBJ1-1. TRBV21-1 has pseudogene status. CDR3 length: 17 residues. CDR3 sequence reads: CASSKDVRGGLNTEAFF. As DNA, the CDR3 is TGTGCCAGCAGCAAAGACGTCCGTGGCGGGTTGAACACTGAAGCTTTCTTT.

The chain combines TRBV24-1 with TRBJ1-2, with TRBD1 identical over 7 bases. Germline V gene data show CDR1 as KGHDR and CDR2 as SFDVKD. Losses at the gene ends were 2 bases for V and 6 bases for J; bases not matched to a gene: 8. This CDR3 has 15 amino acids. CDR3 sequence: CATSDWGRGGDGYTF. Written as DNA, the CDR3 is TGTGCCACCAGTGATTGGGGTAGAGGGGGCGATGGCTACACCTTC.